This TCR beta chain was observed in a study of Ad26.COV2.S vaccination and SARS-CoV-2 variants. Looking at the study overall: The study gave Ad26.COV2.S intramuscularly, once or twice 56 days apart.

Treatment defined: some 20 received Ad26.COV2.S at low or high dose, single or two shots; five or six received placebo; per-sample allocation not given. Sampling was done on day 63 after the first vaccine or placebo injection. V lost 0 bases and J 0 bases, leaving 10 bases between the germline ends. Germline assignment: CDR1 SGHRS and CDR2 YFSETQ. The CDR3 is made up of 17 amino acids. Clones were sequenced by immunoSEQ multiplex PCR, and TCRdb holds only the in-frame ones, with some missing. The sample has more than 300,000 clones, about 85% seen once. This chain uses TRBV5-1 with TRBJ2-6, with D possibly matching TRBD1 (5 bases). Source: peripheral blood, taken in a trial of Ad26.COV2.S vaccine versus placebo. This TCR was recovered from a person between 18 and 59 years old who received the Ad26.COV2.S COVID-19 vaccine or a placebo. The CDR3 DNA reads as TGCGCCAGCAGCTTGGCCCAGGGTCTCTCTGGGGCCAACGTCCTGACTTTC. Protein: CASSLAQGLSGANVLTF.